This T cell receptor beta chain was obtained from a study of tumor-infiltrating lymphocytes in oesophageal squamous cell carcinoma. This clonotype was counted at least ten times. TCRdb redid the calling of the PCR reads with MiXCR, one entry per CDR3 protein. The data hold about 15,000 distinct CDR3 sequences, with approximately 50% observed a single time. The sequence was collected from a male donor with esophageal squamous cell carcinoma. The sample taken for sequencing was esophageal tumor tissue.

CDR3 nucleotide sequence: TGTGCCAGCAGCTTAGACGGACAGGGGGCAGGTGGCTACACCTTC. As protein: CASSLDGQGAGGYTF. The chain joins TRBV7-8 to TRBJ1-2, with 11 bases matching TRBD1. The trim removed 1 base at V and 7 bases at J, leaving 5 bases unmatched. This CDR3 contains 15 residues. Germline V gives CDR1 SGHVS, CDR2 FQNEAQ.